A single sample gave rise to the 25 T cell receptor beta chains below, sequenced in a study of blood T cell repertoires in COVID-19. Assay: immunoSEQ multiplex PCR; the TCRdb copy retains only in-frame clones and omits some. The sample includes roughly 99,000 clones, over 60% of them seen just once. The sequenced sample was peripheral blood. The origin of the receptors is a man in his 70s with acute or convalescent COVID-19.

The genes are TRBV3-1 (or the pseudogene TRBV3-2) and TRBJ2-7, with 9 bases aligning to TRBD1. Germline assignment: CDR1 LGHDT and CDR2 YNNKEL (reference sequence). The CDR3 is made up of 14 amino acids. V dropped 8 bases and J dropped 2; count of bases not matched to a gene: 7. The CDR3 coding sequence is TGTGCCAGCGGACGACAGGGGGGGACCTACGAGCAGTACTTC. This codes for CASGRQGGTYEQYF.

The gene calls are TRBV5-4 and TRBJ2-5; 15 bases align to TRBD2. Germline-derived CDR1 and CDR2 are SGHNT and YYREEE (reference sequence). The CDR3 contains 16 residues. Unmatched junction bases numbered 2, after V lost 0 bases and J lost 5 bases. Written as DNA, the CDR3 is TGTGCCAGCAGCTTGGCCGGGACTAGCGGGGGGGAGACCCAGTACTTC. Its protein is CASSLAGTSGGETQYF.

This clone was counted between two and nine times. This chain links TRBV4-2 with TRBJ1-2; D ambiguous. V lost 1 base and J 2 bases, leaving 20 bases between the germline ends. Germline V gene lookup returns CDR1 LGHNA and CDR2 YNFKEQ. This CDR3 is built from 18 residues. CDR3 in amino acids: CASSQGPTSGNQNYGYTF. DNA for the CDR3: TGTGCCAGCAGCCAAGGACCGACCTCCGGGAACCAGAACTATGGCTACACCTTC.

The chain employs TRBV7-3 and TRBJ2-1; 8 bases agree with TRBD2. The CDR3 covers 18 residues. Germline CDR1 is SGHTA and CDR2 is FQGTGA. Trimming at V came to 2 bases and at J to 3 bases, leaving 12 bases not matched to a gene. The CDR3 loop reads CASSLSPRASGYYNEQFF. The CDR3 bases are TGTGCCAGCAGCTTATCCCCCAGGGCTAGCGGGTACTACAATGAGCAGTTCTTC.

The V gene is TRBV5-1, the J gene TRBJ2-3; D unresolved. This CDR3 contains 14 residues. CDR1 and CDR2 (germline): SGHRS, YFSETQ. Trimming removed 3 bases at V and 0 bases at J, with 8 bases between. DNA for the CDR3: TGCGCCAGCAGCTCCCTACTGAGCACAGATACGCAGTATTTT. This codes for CASSSLLSTDTQYF.

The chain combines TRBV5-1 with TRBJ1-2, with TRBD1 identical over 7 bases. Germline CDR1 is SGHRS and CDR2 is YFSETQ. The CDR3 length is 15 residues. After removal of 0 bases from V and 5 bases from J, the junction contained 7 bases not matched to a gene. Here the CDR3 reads CASSLGFEGAYGYTF. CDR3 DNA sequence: TGCGCCAGCAGCTTGGGCTTTGAGGGGGCGTATGGCTACACCTTC.

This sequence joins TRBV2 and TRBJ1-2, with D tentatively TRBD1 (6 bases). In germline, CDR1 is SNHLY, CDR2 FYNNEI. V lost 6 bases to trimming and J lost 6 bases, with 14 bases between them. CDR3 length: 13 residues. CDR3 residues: CASRTYRQDGYTF. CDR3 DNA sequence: TGTGCCAGCAGAACTTACCGACAGGATGGCTACACCTTC.

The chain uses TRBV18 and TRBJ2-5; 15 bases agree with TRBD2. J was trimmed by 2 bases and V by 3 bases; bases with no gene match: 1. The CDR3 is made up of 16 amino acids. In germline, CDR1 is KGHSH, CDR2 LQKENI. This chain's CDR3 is CASSPGLAGGQETQYF. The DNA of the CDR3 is TGTGCCAGCTCACCGGGACTAGCGGGGGGTCAAGAGACCCAGTACTTC.

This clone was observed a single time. CDR3 DNA: TGTGCCCTCTCTAGCGGAAACACCGGGGAGCTGTTTTTT. The encoded protein is CALSSGNTGELFF. The rearrangement joins TRBV6-5 to TRBJ2-2, with 7 bases aligning to TRBD2. The CDR3 loop spans 13 amino acids. In germline, CDR1 is MNHEY, CDR2 SVGAGI. The junction had 5 bases not matched to a gene; V was cut back by 11 bases and J by 2 bases.

CDR3 residues: CSVVIQEISYEQYF. The CDR3 nucleotides are TGCAGCGTGGTAATACAGGAGATCTCCTACGAGCAGTACTTC. This chain uses TRBV29-1 with TRBJ2-7; D may be TRBD1 (5 bases). The V and J ends lost 6 bases and 0 bases respectively, with 15 bases between them. Germline CDR1 reads SQVTM; CDR2 reads ANQGSEA. The CDR3 extends over 14 amino acids.

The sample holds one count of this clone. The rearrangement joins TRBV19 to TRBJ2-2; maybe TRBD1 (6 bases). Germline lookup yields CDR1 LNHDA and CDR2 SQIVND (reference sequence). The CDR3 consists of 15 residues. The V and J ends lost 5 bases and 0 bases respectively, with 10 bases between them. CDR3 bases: TGTGCCAGTAGTCTCGGGACACCGAACACCGGGGAGCTGTTTTTT. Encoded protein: CASSLGTPNTGELFF.

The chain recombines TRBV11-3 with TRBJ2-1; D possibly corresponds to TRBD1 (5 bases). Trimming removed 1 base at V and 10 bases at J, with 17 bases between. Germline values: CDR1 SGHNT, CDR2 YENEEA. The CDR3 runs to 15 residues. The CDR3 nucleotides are TGTGCCAGCAGCTTAGCGACAGTGGGGCTGGGCGAGCAGTTCTTC. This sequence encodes CASSLATVGLGEQFF.

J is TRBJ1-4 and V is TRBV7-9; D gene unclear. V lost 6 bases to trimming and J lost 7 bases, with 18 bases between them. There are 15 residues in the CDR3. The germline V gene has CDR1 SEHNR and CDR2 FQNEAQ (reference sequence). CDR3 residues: CASSRPGGRGEKLFF. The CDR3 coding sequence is TGTGCCAGCAGTCGTCCCGGAGGTCGGGGTGAAAAACTGTTTTTT.

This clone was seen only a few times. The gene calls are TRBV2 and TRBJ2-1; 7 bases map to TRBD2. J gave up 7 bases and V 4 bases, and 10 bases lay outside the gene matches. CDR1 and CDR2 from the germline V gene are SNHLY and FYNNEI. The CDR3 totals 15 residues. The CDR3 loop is CASSGLAGLWNEQFF. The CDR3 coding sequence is TGTGCCAGCAGTGGACTAGCTGGCCTCTGGAATGAGCAGTTCTTC.

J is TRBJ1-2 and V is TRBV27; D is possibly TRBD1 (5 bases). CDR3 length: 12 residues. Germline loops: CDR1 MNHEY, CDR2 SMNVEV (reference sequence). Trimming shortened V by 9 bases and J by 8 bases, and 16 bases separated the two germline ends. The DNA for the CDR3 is TGTGCCAGTCGCCAGGGAGGTAAAGGCTACACCTTC. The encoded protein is CASRQGGKGYTF.

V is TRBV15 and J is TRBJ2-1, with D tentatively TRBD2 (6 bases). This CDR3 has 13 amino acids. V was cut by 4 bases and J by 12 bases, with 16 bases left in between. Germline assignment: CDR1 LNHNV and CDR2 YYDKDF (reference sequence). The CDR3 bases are TGTGCCACCAGCATTTCCCTCCTCGGGGGGCAGTTCTTC. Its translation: CATSISLLGGQFF.

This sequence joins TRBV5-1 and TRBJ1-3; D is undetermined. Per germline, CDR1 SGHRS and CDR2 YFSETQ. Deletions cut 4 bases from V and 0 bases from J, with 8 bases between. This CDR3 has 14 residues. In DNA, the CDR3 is TGCGCCAGCAGCCCCGGTAGCTCTGGAAACACCATATATTTT. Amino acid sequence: CASSPGSSGNTIYF.

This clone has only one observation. The CDR3 protein is CASRFSDSSGNTIYF. The CDR3, as DNA: TGTGCCAGCAGATTTTCGGACAGCTCTGGAAACACCATATATTTT. The chain has TRBV6-5 and TRBJ1-3, with TRBD1 as a possible D gene (6 bases). Germline CDR1 is MNHEY and CDR2 is SVGAGI. CDR3 length: 15 amino acids. V dropped 6 bases and J dropped 0 bases, with 12 bases sitting between them.

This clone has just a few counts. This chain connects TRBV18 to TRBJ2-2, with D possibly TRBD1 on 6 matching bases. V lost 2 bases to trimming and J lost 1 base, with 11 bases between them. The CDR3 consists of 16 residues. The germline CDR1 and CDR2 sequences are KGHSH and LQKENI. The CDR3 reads CASSPEDRLNTGELFF. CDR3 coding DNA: TGTGCCAGCTCACCAGAGGACAGACTGAACACCGGGGAGCTGTTTTTT.

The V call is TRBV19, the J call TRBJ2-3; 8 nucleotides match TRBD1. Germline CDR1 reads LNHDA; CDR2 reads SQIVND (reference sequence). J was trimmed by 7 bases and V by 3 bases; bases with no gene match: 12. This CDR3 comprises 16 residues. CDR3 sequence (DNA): TGTGCCAGTAGTATGACCGGGACAGGAACTGATAATACGCAGTATTTT. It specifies CASSMTGTGTDNTQYF.

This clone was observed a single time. CDR3 DNA: TGTGCCAGCAGTTACCAGGGTGAGAAAGAGACCCAGTACTTC. Translating gives CASSYQGEKETQYF. The V and J genes are TRBV6-6 and TRBJ2-5; maybe TRBD1 (5 bases). Trimming shortened V by 2 bases and J by 3 bases, and 10 bases separated the two germline ends. Germline lookup yields CDR1 MNHNY and CDR2 SVGAGI (reference sequence). CDR3 size: 14 residues.

The CDR3: CASSTYTGGESPLHF. The CDR3 coding sequence is TGTGCCAGCAGCACATATACAGGGGGCGAATCACCCCTCCACTTT. The J gene is TRBJ1-6, the V gene TRBV9; 9 bases are a match to TRBD1. The V gene end was trimmed by 4 bases and the J gene end by 10 bases; junction bases not matched to a gene: 9. The CDR3 is 15 residues long. Germline lookup yields CDR1 SGDLS and CDR2 YYNGEE.

In nucleotides, the CDR3 is TGTGCCAGCTCATTCCAGGGAGGAGACACTGAAGCTTTCTTT. Encoded protein: CASSFQGGDTEAFF. V usage is TRBV18 and J usage is TRBJ1-1; D perhaps matches TRBD1 (5 bases). Trimming pared 5 bases from V and 3 bases from J, leaving 13 bases between. The CDR3 covers 14 residues. Germline V CDR1 and CDR2: KGHSH, LQKENI.

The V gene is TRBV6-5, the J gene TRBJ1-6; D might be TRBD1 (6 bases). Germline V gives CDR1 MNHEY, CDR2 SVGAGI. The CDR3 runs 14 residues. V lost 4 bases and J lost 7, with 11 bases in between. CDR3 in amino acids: CASSFSGVNSPLHF. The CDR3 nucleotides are TGTGCCAGCAGTTTTTCAGGGGTGAATTCACCCCTCCACTTT.

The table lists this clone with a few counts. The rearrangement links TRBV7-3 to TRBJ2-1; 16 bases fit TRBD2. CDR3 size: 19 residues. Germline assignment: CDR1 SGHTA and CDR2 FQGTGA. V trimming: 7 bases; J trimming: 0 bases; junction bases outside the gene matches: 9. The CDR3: CASTASGLAGGSSYNEQFF. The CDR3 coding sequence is TGTGCCAGCACCGCTTCGGGACTAGCGGGGGGGAGCTCCTACAATGAGCAGTTCTTC.